What follows are 21 T cell receptor beta chains derived from one specimen sequenced in a study of STAT5B mutations in CD4+ large granular lymphocyte leukemia. The table came from immunoSEQ multiplex PCR; TCRdb's copy has only in-frame clones and leaves some out. In the table there are 9,800 or so clones, about 80% of which are singletons. The sequencing input was PBMCs. The origin of the receptors is a man in his sixties with CD4+ T-cell large granular lymphocyte leukemia.

In nucleotides, the CDR3 is TGTGCCACAGGACTGGACAGGGTGGCAGATACGCAGTATTTT. It codes for CATGLDRVADTQYF. The gene calls are TRBV7-3 and TRBJ2-3; TRBD1 matches 8 bases. CDR1 is SGHTA and CDR2 is FQGTGA in the germline V gene. The CDR3 is 14 residues long. V gave up 10 bases and J gave up 4 bases; unmatched junction bases: 10.

This clone was recorded only once. The chain uses TRBV7-2 and TRBJ1-5; tentatively, D is TRBD1 (5 bases). Germline V gene lookup returns CDR1 SGHTA and CDR2 FQGNSA. Trimming took off 5 bases at V and 6 bases at J, with 17 bases between the two ends. The CDR3 length is 15 residues. CDR3 bases: TGTGCCAGCAGCCAGGGACCGGGGGGGAGTCAGCCCCAGCATTTT. Its protein is CASSQGPGGSQPQHF.

The V and J genes are TRBV30 and TRBJ1-2, with D hard to call. Germline CDR1 reads GTSNPN; CDR2 reads SVGIG (reference sequence). V gave up 2 bases and J gave up 9 bases, with 13 bases separating them. This CDR3 is 12 amino acids long. The CDR3 region is CAWSSSIGSYTF. The CDR3 DNA reads TGTGCCTGGAGTTCCTCAATCGGGAGCTACACCTTC.

V gene TRBV7-8 combines with J gene TRBJ2-1, with D possibly being TRBD1 (6 bases). CDR3 length equals 17 residues. Germline V gives CDR1 SGHVS, CDR2 FQNEAQ. Trimming took off 5 bases at V and 2 bases at J, with 19 bases between the two ends. The CDR3: CASSPPGHLVTYNEQFF. DNA for the CDR3: TGTGCCAGCAGCCCCCCGGGACACCTGGTTACCTACAATGAGCAGTTCTTC. The whole variable domain, filled in from reference TRBV7-8 and TRBJ2-1, reads GAGVSQSPRYKVAKRGQDVALRCDPISGHVSLFWYQQALGQGPEFLTYFQNEAQLDKSGLPSDRFFAERPEGSVSTLKIQRTQQEDSAVYLCASSPPGHLVTYNEQFFGPGTRLTVL.

The sample holds one count of this clone. The V and J genes are TRBV18 and TRBJ1-5; 9 bases are a match to TRBD1. The germline gives CDR1 KGHSH, CDR2 LQKENI. This CDR3 is built from 17 residues. The ends lost 6 bases at V and 9 bases at J; junction bases unmatched: 18. This CDR3 is CASSRQTGGKNGSPQHF. The CDR3 nucleotides read TGTGCCAGCTCCCGGCAGACAGGGGGTAAAAACGGTTCGCCCCAGCATTTT.

This sequence joins TRBV27 and TRBJ2-7, with D perhaps TRBD1 (6 bases). Trimming shortened V by 4 bases and J by 7 bases, and 26 bases separated the two germline ends. This CDR3 region has 17 residues. Germline CDR1 is MNHEY and CDR2 is SMNVEV (reference sequence). This CDR3 reads CASSSLPGRQGIREQYF. The CDR3 region has the DNA TGTGCCAGCAGTTCCCTTCCCGGGCGTCAGGGGATACGTGAGCAGTACTTC.

V gene TRBV6-1 combines with J gene TRBJ1-5; the D gene is possibly TRBD1 (5 bases). The CDR3 is 15 amino acids. The germline V and J ends were trimmed by 7 bases and 0 bases, with 13 bases remaining between them. Germline CDR1 reads MNHNS; CDR2 reads SASEGT. Written as DNA, the CDR3 is TGTGCCAGCAAGACTACAGGAGATAGCAATCAGCCCCAGCATTTT. Protein sequence: CASKTTGDSNQPQHF.

The chain uses TRBV7-6 and TRBJ2-7; 9 bases fit TRBD2. CDR3 length equals 15 residues. In germline, CDR1 is SGHVS, CDR2 FNYEAQ. V trimming: 5 bases; J trimming: 1 base; junction bases outside the gene matches: 6. CDR3 DNA: TGTGCCAGCAGCCCCAGGCTAGCGGGATCCTACGAGCAGTACTTC. Translated: CASSPRLAGSYEQYF.

This clone came up once. This rearrangement joins TRBV21-1 to TRBJ2-3; TRBD1, as called in the table, went unchecked against the DNA. TRBV21-1 is listed as a pseudogene. This CDR3 has 14 amino acids. DNA of the CDR3: TGTGCCAGCAGCAAGGCCCAACAGGCCCTGCGGTGGTATTTT. Translating it yields CASSKAQQALRWYF.

This clone came up a few times. The chain recombines TRBV30 with TRBJ1-4, with D perhaps TRBD1 (6 bases). The CDR3 has 13 residues. From germline, CDR1 is GTSNPN and CDR2 SVGIG (reference sequence). V was clipped by 5 bases and J by 8 bases, with 15 bases between them. CDR3 bases: TGTGCCTGGGAACAGGGTTCCGGGGAAAAACTGTTTTTT. It specifies CAWEQGSGEKLFF. The variable domain in full, completed from reference TRBV30 and TRBJ1-4, reads SQTIHQWPATLVQPVGSPLSLECTVEGTSNPNLYWYRQAAGRGLQLLFYSVGIGQISSEVPQNLSASRPQDRQFILSSKKLLLSDSGFYLCAWEQGSGEKLFFGSGTQLSVL.

The gene calls are TRBV7-2 and TRBJ2-5; 7 nucleotides match TRBD1. CDR3 size: 18 residues. V was clipped by 5 bases and J by 2 bases; unmatched bases: 17. Looked up from germline, CDR1 is SGHTA and CDR2 is FQGNSA. CDR3 DNA: TGTGCCAGCAGCCCATCCCGGGTCGCAGGGGGATTTCAAGAGACCCAGTACTTC. This translates into CASSPSRVAGGFQETQYF.

This clone showed up just a few times. In DNA, the CDR3 is TGTGCCAGCAGTTCCGGACAGGCTCCGAACACTGAAGCTTTCTTT. Translation: CASSSGQAPNTEAFF. This sequence joins TRBV27 and TRBJ1-1; TRBD1 matches at 7 bases. Trimming cost V 4 bases and J 1 base; bases outside gene matches: 6. From germline, CDR1 is MNHEY and CDR2 SMNVEV (reference sequence). The CDR3 runs to 15 residues.

The chain combines TRBV27 with TRBJ1-2; D possibly corresponds to TRBD1 (5 bases). This CDR3 comprises 15 residues. The V end lost 3 bases, the J end lost 1 base, and 12 bases lay between the germline ends. From germline, CDR1 is MNHEY and CDR2 SMNVEV (reference sequence). CDR3 in DNA: TGTGCCAGCAGTTTTTGGGGGGGAAATAACTATGGCTACACCTTC. Residues: CASSFWGGNNYGYTF.

The chain has TRBV19 and TRBJ1-2; maybe TRBD1 (5 bases). The CDR3 loop spans 11 amino acids. CDR1 and CDR2 (germline): LNHDA, SQIVND (reference sequence). V was clipped by 6 bases and J by 4 bases, with 6 bases between them. The CDR3 spells CASRQAYGYTF. The CDR3 DNA sequence: TGTGCCAGTAGACAGGCCTATGGCTACACCTTC.

The rearrangement links TRBV27 to TRBJ1-2, with TRBD1 as a possible D gene (5 bases). The germline V gene has CDR1 MNHEY and CDR2 SMNVEV (reference sequence). The CDR3 consists of 15 residues. The V end was cut by 2 bases, the J end by 2 bases, with 12 bases between. CDR3 protein: CASSLSAGGNYGYTF. CDR3 coding DNA: TGTGCCAGCAGTTTAAGTGCGGGGGGAAACTATGGCTACACCTTC.

The chain couples TRBV14 to TRBJ1-1; 9 bases match TRBD1. V trimming: 7 bases; J trimming: 6 bases; junction bases outside the gene matches: 15. This CDR3 is built from 16 residues. CDR1 SGHDN and CDR2 FVKESK come from the germline V gene. The CDR3 region is CASMKGPGQGKAEAFF. The CDR3 nucleotides are TGTGCCAGCATGAAAGGGCCGGGACAGGGAAAAGCTGAAGCTTTCTTT.

V and J are TRBV11-3 and TRBJ2-3; the match to TRBD1 covers 8 bases. The CDR3 sequence is 17 residues long. Germline V gene lookup returns CDR1 SGHNT and CDR2 YENEEA. The trim removed 1 base at V and 0 bases at J, leaving 6 bases unmatched. The CDR3 nucleotides are TGTGCCAGCAGCTTAGGGGACAGGATGAAAAGCACAGATACGCAGTATTTT. This gives the protein CASSLGDRMKSTDTQYF.

Judged by abundance, this clone is medium-sized (0.01 to 0.1%). The chain carries TRBV10-3 and TRBJ2-6, with D perhaps matching TRBD1 (5 bases). This CDR3 has 16 amino acids. Trimming stripped 0 bases from V and 0 bases from J, with 6 bases between. Germline CDR1 and CDR2: ENHRY and SYGVKD. CDR3 amino acids: CAISESGDSGANVLTF. DNA of the CDR3: TGTGCCATCAGTGAGTCAGGGGACTCTGGGGCCAACGTCCTGACTTTC.

The chain joins TRBV6-5 to TRBJ1-3; 7 bases fit TRBD1. This CDR3 has 14 residues. Germline V gene data show CDR1 as MNHEY and CDR2 as SVGAGI. The J segment lost 2 bases and the V segment lost 9 bases, leaving 7 bases of the junction unmatched. CDR3 region: CASSPGGTGNTIYF. DNA of the CDR3: TGTGCCAGTTCTCCAGGGGGTACTGGAAACACCATATATTTT.

The V gene is TRBV4-2, the J gene TRBJ1-5; 11 nucleotides align to TRBD1. The V segment lost 3 bases and the J segment 7 bases; nucleotides outside the gene matches: 5. CDR3 size: 15 residues. In germline, CDR1 is LGHNA, CDR2 YNFKEQ. The CDR3 region is CASSQGQGGDQPQHF. The DNA of the CDR3 is TGTGCCAGCAGCCAGGGACAGGGGGGAGACCAGCCCCAGCATTTT.

The chain has TRBV14 and TRBJ1-2; perhaps TRBD1 as D (5 bases). The CDR3 totals 15 residues. Germline values: CDR1 SGHDN, CDR2 FVKESK. V was pared by 0 bases and J by 0 bases, with 8 bases between. CDR3: CASSQEGGANYGYTF. The CDR3 DNA reads as TGTGCCAGCAGCCAAGAGGGGGGGGCTAACTATGGCTACACCTTC.